A single sample is the source of the 19 T cell receptor beta chains below, sequenced in a study of T-cell memory formation after mild COVID-19. Using its own MiXCR run on the 5' RACE reads, TCRdb lists one record per CDR3 protein. The sample lists 180,000 or so distinct CDR3 sequences, around 10% occurring once. The sequenced sample was PBMCs or a T cell subset sorted from them (not recorded which). The receptor source for this set is a man aged 18 to 29 who had mild COVID-19 (a few samples of this study predate the infection). Cell type and time point are not known.

This clonotype showed up just a few times. The chain carries TRBV29-1 and TRBJ1-1; D uncertain. V dropped 6 bases and J dropped 7 bases, with 15 bases sitting between them. The CDR3 totals 12 residues. Germline CDR1 is SQVTM and CDR2 is ANQGSEA. DNA of the CDR3: TGCAGCGTCCAGACGGCCTCGAGTGAAGCTTTCTTT. As protein: CSVQTASSEAFF.

This clonotype was picked up a small number of times. The chain combines TRBV5-1 with TRBJ1-1; TRBD1 is a possible D gene (5 bases). The CDR3 has 16 amino acids. Trimming pared 2 bases from V and 4 bases from J, leaving 18 bases between. Germline assignment: CDR1 SGHRS and CDR2 YFSETQ. CDR3 DNA: TGCGCCAGCAGCTTTGGTAGGGTCCCTGGGGGCACTGAAGCTTTCTTT. Its translation: CASSFGRVPGGTEAFF.

This clonotype was counted only a few times. The chain has TRBV5-1 and TRBJ1-1; no firm D call. This CDR3 has 15 residues. The ends were cut back, 5 bases at V and 5 bases at J, with 19 bases in the middle. Germline-derived CDR1 and CDR2 are SGHRS and YFSETQ. The CDR3 coding sequence is TGCGCCAGCAGACACTACGGGAGAGGGAGGACTGAAGCTTTCTTT. The encoded protein is CASRHYGRGRTEAFF. The variable domain in full, completed from reference TRBV5-1 and TRBJ1-1, reads KAGVTQTPRYLIKTRGQQVTLSCSPISGHRSVSWYQQTPGQGLQFLFEYFSETQRNKGNFPGRFSGRQFSNSRSEMNVSTLELGDSALYLCASRHYGRGRTEAFFGQGTRLTVV.

This clonotype occurred many times. The chain recombines TRBV12-3 or TRBV12-4 with TRBJ2-3; 8 bases match TRBD1. J was trimmed by 5 bases and V by 5 bases; bases with no gene match: 12. The CDR3 runs 16 residues. The CDR3 protein is CASSPPRQGTGDTQYF. CDR3 DNA sequence: TGTGCCAGCAGTCCCCCGCGACAGGGGACTGGAGATACGCAGTATTTT.

This clonotype was detected a few times. The CDR3 region has the DNA TGCAGTGCTAGAGAGGGACTAGCGGGGAAACTCAACGTC. It yields the protein CSAREGLAGKLNV. V gene TRBV20-1 combines with J gene TRBJ2-7; the match to TRBD2 covers 13 bases. Germline V CDR1 and CDR2: DFQATT, SNEGSKA (reference sequence). The CDR3 totals 13 residues.

The chain is built from TRBV5-1 and TRBJ2-3; possibly TRBD2 for D (6 bases). V was pared by 5 bases and J by 2 bases, with 18 bases between. The CDR3 spans 16 residues. Germline V gene lookup returns CDR1 SGHRS and CDR2 YFSETQ. CDR3: CASRPGAGQITDTQYF. The DNA of the CDR3 is TGCGCCAGCAGGCCCGGGGCGGGGCAGATCACAGATACGCAGTATTTT.

On this clonotype itself: At one end, the junction sequence differs from germline, possibly due to a read error. The chain combines TRBV12-3 or TRBV12-4 with TRBJ2-2; TRBD2 aligns across 9 bases. The CDR3 contains 15 residues. This chain's CDR3 is CDSSYELAGTGELFF. CDR3 bases: TGTGACAGCAGTTACGAACTAGCGGGCACCGGGGAGCTGTTTTTT.

The V and J genes are TRBV5-1 and TRBJ2-7, with a weak D call TRBD2 (5 bases). Per germline, CDR1 SGHRS and CDR2 YFSETQ. The V gene lost 6 bases and the J gene lost 0 bases, with 10 bases spanning the gap. This CDR3 comprises 13 residues. Here the CDR3 reads CASTSADSYEQYF. CDR3 bases: TGCGCCAGCACGTCAGCGGACTCCTACGAGCAGTACTTC.

CDR3 sequence: CASSAGQGAQNTEAFF. The CDR3 nucleotides are TGTGCCAGCAGCGCGGGACAGGGGGCGCAGAACACTGAAGCTTTCTTT. V usage is TRBV11-2 and J usage is TRBJ1-1; TRBD1 aligns across 12 bases. This CDR3 comprises 16 residues. Germline V lookup: CDR1 SGHAT, CDR2 FQNNGV. V lost 5 bases and J lost 1; bases outside the gene matches: 5.

This clonotype was counted ten times or more. V gene TRBV20-1 combines with J gene TRBJ2-5; D not resolved. V was cut by 5 bases and J by 4 bases, with 5 bases left in between. The CDR3 is made up of 10 amino acids. Germline V gene data show CDR1 as DFQATT and CDR2 as SNEGSKA (reference sequence). This CDR3 reads CSAPLETQYF. DNA of the CDR3: TGCAGTGCTCCCCTAGAGACCCAGTACTTC.

This clonotype appeared many times. The rearrangement joins TRBV4-3 to TRBJ2-5; TRBD2 aligns across 10 bases. Per germline, CDR1 LGHNA and CDR2 YSLEER. With 0 bases clipped from V and 7 bases from J, the junction kept 5 bases outside the gene matches. The CDR3 is 15 amino acids. The CDR3 coding sequence is TGCGCCAGCAGCCAAGATGTAGCGGGGGGACCGACCCAGTACTTC. It yields the protein CASSQDVAGGPTQYF.

This clonotype appeared many times. The chain links TRBV11-2 to TRBJ2-5; tentative D call: TRBD1 (6 bases). V was pared by 1 base and J by 7 bases, with 19 bases between. Germline CDR1 SGHAT, CDR2 FQNNGV. The CDR3 loop spans 16 amino acids. The CDR3 DNA reads TGTGCCAGCAGCTTAGGGACGGGACAAATGTTAGGGACCCAGTACTTC. Protein: CASSLGTGQMLGTQYF.

This chain uses TRBV11-2 with TRBJ2-5; 9 nucleotides align to TRBD1. Looked up from germline, CDR1 is SGHAT and CDR2 is FQNNGV. There are 14 residues in the CDR3. The V segment lost 7 bases and the J segment 5 bases; nucleotides outside the gene matches: 8. CDR3 in amino acids: CASTVTGGTETQYF. CDR3 DNA sequence: TGTGCCAGCACGGTAACAGGGGGCACGGAGACCCAGTACTTC.

J is TRBJ2-2 and V is TRBV20-1, with TRBD1 identical over 9 bases. The germline gives CDR1 DFQATT, CDR2 SNEGSKA (reference sequence). V shed 0 bases and J 4 bases; nucleotides not matched to a gene: 6. The CDR3 runs 16 residues. The CDR3 bases are TGCAGTGCTAGAGATTCAGGGACAGGGACCACCGGGGAGCTGTTTTTT. This sequence encodes CSARDSGTGTTGELFF.

In this sample, this clonotype turned up a few times. The chain uses TRBV7-9 and TRBJ2-7; D uncertain. The CDR3 is 12 residues long. The germline V and J ends were trimmed by 5 bases and 5 bases, with 10 bases remaining between them. The V gene's germline CDR1 is SEHNR and CDR2 FQNEAQ (reference sequence). CDR3 protein: CASSHETDEQYV. Written as DNA, the CDR3 is TGTGCCAGCAGCCATGAAACGGACGAGCAGTACGTC.

This clonotype turned up a few times. The rearrangement links TRBV12-3 or TRBV12-4 to TRBJ2-5; 7 bases agree with TRBD1. This CDR3 region has 13 residues. With V trimmed by 7 bases and J by 5 bases, 7 bases remained unmatched. The CDR3 loop is CASMRGRTETQYF. CDR3 DNA: TGTGCCAGCATGAGGGGGCGTACGGAGACCCAGTACTTC.

This clonotype was seen repeatedly, ten times or more. V and J are TRBV30 and TRBJ2-3, with D possibly TRBD1 on 6 matching bases. Germline V gene lookup returns CDR1 GTSNPN and CDR2 SVGIG (reference sequence). V was pared by 4 bases and J by 2 bases, with 10 bases between. CDR3 size: 13 residues. The CDR3 DNA follows: TGTGCCTGGAACAGGGATTTCACAGATACGCAGTATTTT. Its protein product is CAWNRDFTDTQYF.

This chain links TRBV7-2 with TRBJ2-3; D unresolved. V lost 6 bases, J lost 7 bases, and 8 bases lay in between. Germline assignment: CDR1 SGHTA and CDR2 FQGNSA. This CDR3 is built from 11 residues. The CDR3 spells CASRIRYTQYF. The CDR3 DNA sequence: TGTGCCAGCAGGATTAGGTATACGCAGTATTTT.

This clonotype was detected only a few times. The chain couples TRBV6-5 to TRBJ2-5, with D possibly TRBD1 on 7 matching bases. The CDR3 contains 18 residues. Trimming stripped 0 bases from V and 5 bases from J, with 22 bases between. Germline CDR1 is MNHEY and CDR2 is SVGAGI. In DNA, the CDR3 is TGTGCCAGCAGTTACTCGAATCCGGCAGGGGGGATTAAGGAGACCCAGTACTTC. Translation gives CASSYSNPAGGIKETQYF.